Given below is one T cell receptor (beta chain) in context. Its target is unknown. V lost 1 base to trimming and J lost 9 bases; unmatched junction nucleotides: 13. Germline loops: CDR1 SGHTA, CDR2 FQGNSA. This CDR3 is 16 amino acids long. These data originate in a study of shared clonotypes between healthy human individuals. Overall study findings and caveats: Relative to their counterparts shared across all four donors, non-shared clonotypes exhibited diminished generation probabilities.

Libraries were prepared by immunoSEQ multiplex PCR; TCRdb keeps only in-frame clonotypes and omits some of them. The profile shows approximately 2,000,000 clones, around 92% of them singletons. The sequenced sample consisted of naive CD4+ T cells from PBMCs. Subset here: CD45RA+ positively selected. The sequence derives from a man younger than 30 in good health. Some clones in this sample may be carry-over from other donors' samples. The V gene is TRBV7-2, the J gene TRBJ2-7; 9 nucleotides align to TRBD2. DNA of the CDR3: TGTGCCAGCAGCTTAGTGGCTAGCGGGAACCGTCAGCGGCAGTACTTC. This codes for CASSLVASGNRQRQYF.